These 18 T cell receptor beta chains were sequenced from one sample in a study of naive and memory T cell subsets. An equimolar mix of two oligonucleotides served as the beta constant-region primer for TRBC1 and TRBC2. The ligated cDNA underwent four PCR rounds using SP2 and nested alpha and beta constant-region primers. TCRdb analysed the UMI-ligation and nested PCR reads with MiXCR anew, one entry per CDR3 protein. The table includes some 17,000 distinct CDR3 sequences, 8% to 9.5% detected once. Sequenced input: central memory CD8+ T cells from blood. The receptors derive from a human donor in good health.

Of note for this clonotype: Compared with germline, one end of the junction differs, possibly owing to a read error. The genes are TRBV20-1 and TRBJ2-5; D is perhaps TRBD1 (6 bases). Germline lookup yields CDR1 DFQATT and CDR2 SNEGSKA (reference sequence). The CDR3 loop spans 17 amino acids. The CDR3 spells CSARGLTMGHSQETLYF. The DNA for the CDR3 is TGCAGTGCTAGAGGGCTTACAATGGGACACTCACAAGAGACCCTGTACTTC.

The sample holds a few counts of this clonotype. The rearrangement uses TRBV3-1 and TRBJ2-3; 16 nucleotides agree with TRBD2. Germline loops: CDR1 LGHDT, CDR2 YNNKEL (reference sequence). The CDR3 spans 17 residues. With 3 bases clipped from V and 6 bases from J, the junction kept 6 bases outside the gene matches. The CDR3 loop is CASSQGLAGGPVDTQYF. The CDR3 nucleotides read TGTGCCAGCAGCCAGGGACTAGCGGGAGGGCCTGTGGATACGCAGTATTTT.

This clonotype was picked up many times. The chain couples TRBV20-1 to TRBJ2-4, with 8 nucleotides matching TRBD2. Germline assignment: CDR1 DFQATT and CDR2 SNEGSKA (reference sequence). This CDR3 spans 15 amino acids. The V and J ends lost 4 bases and 0 bases, in that order; junction bases with no gene match: 5. The CDR3: CSAIGLAGAKNIQYF. The DNA for the CDR3 is TGCAGTGCTATAGGGCTAGCGGGAGCCAAAAACATTCAGTACTTC.

By frequency in the sample, this clonotype is medium-sized. V gene TRBV4-3 combines with J gene TRBJ1-4; TRBD1 agrees at 8 bases. Germline V gives CDR1 LGHNA, CDR2 YSLEER. After removal of 8 bases from V and 7 bases from J, the junction contained 12 bases not matched to a gene. CDR3 size: 15 residues. For the CDR3, the DNA is TGCGCCAGCGGACAGGGTTTAACCTGGTCTGAAAAACTGTTTTTT. Translation gives CASGQGLTWSEKLFF.

The chain combines TRBV2 with TRBJ2-7; possible D gene TRBD1, 6 bases. V was clipped by 7 bases and J by 3 bases, with 19 bases between them. The CDR3 extends over 15 amino acids. Germline CDR1 SNHLY, CDR2 FYNNEI. The CDR3 DNA reads as TGTGCCAGCATTACAGGGCCAGAGGATGGCTACGAGCAGTACTTC. Its translation is CASITGPEDGYEQYF. Variable domain in full (rest from reference TRBV2 and TRBJ2-7): EPEVTQTPSHQVTQMGQEVILRCVPISNHLYFYWYRQILGQKVEFLVSFYNNEISEKSEIFDDQFSVERPDGSNFTLKIRSTKLEDSAMYFCASITGPEDGYEQYFGPGTRLTVT.

This clonotype was seen a few times. The chain carries TRBV12-3 or TRBV12-4 and TRBJ2-2, with a weak D call TRBD2 (6 bases). This CDR3 comprises 14 residues. V lost 5 bases, J lost 7 bases, and 14 bases lay in between. The DNA of the CDR3 is TGTGCCAGCAGTCCGGGGGAATCGGGCGGGGAGCTGTTTTTT. It codes for CASSPGESGGELFF.

This clonotype was detected many times. The chain carries TRBV20-1 and TRBJ2-7; 8 bases agree with TRBD2. Germline V gene sequence: CDR1 DFQATT, CDR2 SNEGSKA (reference sequence). The CDR3 is 13 amino acids. Losses at the gene ends were 4 bases for V and 4 bases for J; bases not matched to a gene: 6. The CDR3 DNA reads TGCAGTGCTAAAGGGACTAGGGATTACGAGCAGTACTTC. Its protein product is CSAKGTRDYEQYF.

This clonotype has ten or more counts. This chain uses TRBV6-4 with TRBJ2-3; perhaps TRBD2 as D (6 bases). This CDR3 comprises 14 residues. Trimming shortened V by 3 bases and J by 0 bases, and 7 bases separated the two germline ends. From germline, CDR1 is MRHNA and CDR2 SNTAGT. CDR3 in DNA: TGTGCCAGCAGTGAAGGGACTAGCACAGATACGCAGTATTTT. Translated, it gives CASSEGTSTDTQYF.

This clonotype was recorded at least ten times. This chain uses TRBV2 with TRBJ2-2, with 11 bases matching TRBD1. The CDR3 has 14 residues. Trimming took 10 bases from V and 8 from J; bases not matched to a gene: 9. CDR1 and CDR2 from the germline V gene are SNHLY and FYNNEI. The CDR3 nucleotides read TGTGCCATGCGGGGACAGGGGGAGGCTGGGGAGCTGTTTTTT. It yields the protein CAMRGQGEAGELFF. The full variable domain, in which reference TRBV2 and TRBJ2-2 provide the parts outside the CDR3, is EPEVTQTPSHQVTQMGQEVILRCVPISNHLYFYWYRQILGQKVEFLVSFYNNEISEKSEIFDDQFSVERPDGSNFTLKIRSTKLEDSAMYFCAMRGQGEAGELFFGEGSRLTVL.

The V and J genes are TRBV6-6 and TRBJ2-2; 7 bases fit TRBD1. V lost 4 bases, J lost 2 bases, and 4 bases stayed unmatched. This CDR3 contains 15 residues. The V gene's germline CDR1 is MNHNY and CDR2 SVGAGI (reference sequence). The CDR3 coding sequence is TGTGCCAGCAGTTTCGGGACAGATAACACCGGGGAGCTGTTTTTT. Residues: CASSFGTDNTGELFF.

The chain couples TRBV7-9 to TRBJ2-7; 7 nucleotides align to TRBD1. There are 13 residues in the CDR3. The germline V gene encodes CDR1 SEHNR and CDR2 FQNEAQ (reference sequence). V lost 5 bases and J lost 6; bases outside the gene matches: 7. CDR3 protein: CASSQGVMAEQYF. CDR3 coding DNA: TGTGCCAGCAGCCAGGGGGTTATGGCCGAGCAGTACTTC.

This clonotype is judged medium-sized. The chain is built from TRBV4-2 and TRBJ2-2; D remains ambiguous. Germline V gives CDR1 LGHNA, CDR2 YNFKEQ. V gave up 3 bases and J gave up 3 bases, with 5 bases separating them. The CDR3 has 13 residues. CDR3 in DNA: TGTGCCAGCAGCCAGGGTCACACCGGGGAGCTGTTTTTT. Protein: CASSQGHTGELFF.

This clonotype was counted between two and nine times. The genes are TRBV14 and TRBJ2-1; perhaps D is TRBD1 or TRBD2 (5 bases each). From germline, CDR1 is SGHDN and CDR2 FVKESK. V lost 3 bases, J lost 4 bases, and 7 bases lay in between. This CDR3 contains 13 residues. DNA of the CDR3: TGTGCCAGCAGCCAGTGGGGGTACAATGAGCAGTTCTTC. It is translated as CASSQWGYNEQFF.

This clonotype was seen repeatedly, ten times or more. This rearrangement joins TRBV20-1 to TRBJ1-5; D might be TRBD1 (6 bases). The germline CDR1 and CDR2 sequences are DFQATT and SNEGSKA (reference sequence). There are 15 residues in the CDR3. V lost 0 bases and J lost 5, with 14 bases in between. The CDR3 nucleotides are TGCAGTGCTAGAGATCCCCAACAGGGTCATCAGCCCCAGCATTTT. Encoded protein: CSARDPQQGHQPQHF.

This clonotype was observed many times. This rearrangement joins TRBV11-2 to TRBJ2-1, with 10 bases identical to TRBD2. Trimming removed 5 bases from V and 8 bases from J; junction bases left unmatched: 12. CDR3 length equals 16 residues. The germline CDR1 and CDR2 sequences are SGHAT and FQNNGV. The CDR3 DNA sequence: TGTGCCAGCAGCAACAGACAGCGGGAGGGGAGGCATGAGCAGTTCTTC. Encoded protein: CASSNRQREGRHEQFF.

This clonotype was counted between two and nine times. The gene calls are TRBV2 and TRBJ2-1, with 8 bases identical to TRBD1. From germline, CDR1 is SNHLY and CDR2 FYNNEI. This CDR3 comprises 17 residues. The ends lost 7 bases at V and 3 bases at J; junction bases unmatched: 14. CDR3 residues: CASITGTGFSLYNEQFF. The CDR3 coding sequence is TGTGCCAGCATTACCGGGACAGGTTTTTCCCTCTACAATGAGCAGTTCTTC.

This clonotype was counted ten times or more. J is TRBJ2-1 and V is TRBV29-1, with D possibly TRBD1 on 5 matching bases. This CDR3 is built from 14 residues. CDR1 SQVTM and CDR2 ANQGSEA come from the germline V gene. V lost 2 bases, J lost 2 bases, and 10 bases lay in between. CDR3 nucleotide sequence: TGCAGCGTTGAAAGTCCGACAGCCTACAATGAGCAGTTCTTC. It encodes CSVESPTAYNEQFF.

This chain joins TRBV20-1 and TRBJ2-5; 11 positions agree with TRBD2. J gave up 4 bases and V 0 bases, and 22 bases lay outside the gene matches. From germline, CDR1 is DFQATT and CDR2 SNEGSKA (reference sequence). The CDR3 is made up of 21 amino acids. The CDR3 spells CSARDHTAAGRLAGGLETQYF. For the CDR3, the DNA is TGCAGTGCTAGAGATCATACGGCCGCAGGGCGCCTAGCGGGAGGTTTAGAGACCCAGTACTTC.